The text below deals with one T cell receptor (beta chain). This record comes from a study of T-cell memory formation after mild COVID-19. Via MiXCR, TCRdb re-called the 5' RACE reads, giving one row per CDR3 protein. The sample consists of some 260,000 distinct CDR3 sequences, over 15% of them appearing once. The sequenced sample consisted of PBMCs or a T cell subset sorted from them (not recorded which). The TCR sequence derives from a man aged 18 to 29 who had mild COVID-19 (a few samples of this study predate the infection). Cell type and time point are not known.

Here the CDR3 reads CASSPDRGRFGELFF. As DNA, the CDR3 is TGTGCCAGCAGTCCGGACAGGGGGCGTTTCGGGGAGCTGTTTTTT. V is TRBV11-2 and J is TRBJ2-2; 11 nucleotides match TRBD1. From germline, CDR1 is SGHAT and CDR2 FQNNGV. The junction had 7 bases not matched to a gene; V was cut back by 6 bases and J by 7 bases. The CDR3 is 15 residues long.